This TCR beta chain was identified in a study of PD-1 blockade in classical Hodgkin lymphoma. The protocol was immunoSEQ multiplex PCR, while the TCRdb copy is restricted to in-frame clones and leaves out a portion. Here the sample spans 20,000 to 25,000 clones, about 82% being singletons. Findings of the study overall: Nivolumab initiated under 1 year post-ASCT led to patient exclusion. Reports indicated that newly diagnosed patients had lower baseline TCR diversity than healthy donors did.

This CDR3 is 13 amino acids long. V lost 0 bases to trimming and J lost 6 bases, with 9 bases between them. Germline CDR1 reads GTSNPN; CDR2 reads SVGIG (reference sequence). This clone has a handful of counts. No antigen is known for it. No patient escaped relapse after autologous stem cell transplantation, and brentuximab vedotin exposure varied. The chain has TRBV30 and TRBJ1-5; D gene ambiguous. This specimen consisted of peripheral blood mononuclear cells (PBMCs), obtained before the second cycle of nivolumab. This receptor was identified in a human donor with classical Hodgkin lymphoma. The CDR3 sequence is CAWSVNEGQPQHF. In DNA form, the CDR3 reads TGTGCCTGGAGTGTAAACGAGGGTCAGCCCCAGCATTTT.